The 31 T cell receptor beta chains reported below all come from one sample, sequenced in a study of blood T cell repertoires in COVID-19. Some clones are missing from TCRdb's copy, which holds only in-frame ones; the method was immunoSEQ multiplex PCR. This sample yields a few hundred thousand clones, of which roughly 85% are seen a single time; roughly 3.9% belongs to the top ten. The sequencing input was peripheral blood. The receptors here all came from a woman in her late teens or twenties with acute or convalescent COVID-19.

The rearrangement uses TRBV5-1 and TRBJ2-6; TRBD1 might be the D (5 bases). Trimming cost V 3 bases and J 0 bases, with 10 bases left between them. Looked up from germline, CDR1 is SGHRS and CDR2 is YFSETQ. This CDR3 is built from 16 residues. CDR3 DNA sequence: TGCGCCAGCAGCTCGGTAACAGGCTCTGGGGCCAACGTCCTGACTTTC. This gives the protein CASSSVTGSGANVLTF.

This clone was seen a handful of times. The CDR3 sequence is CASSPNSHRAGTEAFF. The CDR3 bases are TGTGCCAGCTCACCAAACAGTCACAGGGCGGGCACTGAAGCTTTCTTT. This chain uses TRBV18 with TRBJ1-1; maybe TRBD1 (6 bases). V lost 2 bases and J 4 bases, leaving 17 bases between the germline ends. Germline CDR1 and CDR2: KGHSH and LQKENI. The CDR3 spans 16 residues.

The chain is built from TRBV5-1 and TRBJ2-5; TRBD1 aligns across 9 bases. The CDR3 runs 14 residues. Germline trimming cut 1 base from V and 3 bases from J; bases unmatched to any gene: 1. Per germline, CDR1 SGHRS and CDR2 YFSETQ. CDR3 sequence: CASSLTGGEETQYF. The CDR3, as DNA: TGCGCCAGCAGCTTGACAGGGGGCGAAGAGACCCAGTACTTC.

This clone was recorded once. This rearrangement joins TRBV7-6 to TRBJ2-1; 12 bases match TRBD2. Germline V gene sequence: CDR1 SGHVS, CDR2 FNYEAQ. V was clipped by 1 base and J by 0 bases; unmatched bases: 1. This CDR3 region has 17 residues. The CDR3 bases are TGTGCCAGCAGCTTAGAGACTAGCGGGAGCTCCTACAATGAGCAGTTCTTC. Residues: CASSLETSGSSYNEQFF.

The chain links TRBV6-5 to TRBJ2-1; 8 bases fit TRBD2. Germline CDR1 and CDR2: MNHEY and SVGAGI. There are 15 residues in the CDR3. V shed 0 bases, J shed 5 bases, and the junction held 3 bases outside the gene matches. In nucleotides, the CDR3 is TGTGCCAGCAGTTACTCCGCACTAGCGGACAATGAGCAGTTCTTC. Amino acids: CASSYSALADNEQFF.

The chain joins TRBV4-1 to TRBJ2-1; tentative D call: TRBD2 (6 bases). Germline V gene data show CDR1 as MGHRA and CDR2 as YSYEKL. Trimming pared 4 bases from V and 2 bases from J, leaving 15 bases between. The CDR3 length is 16 residues. Written as DNA, the CDR3 is TGCGCCAGCAGCCGGGATACTCTAGCGCCCTACAATGAGCAGTTCTTC. Translating it yields CASSRDTLAPYNEQFF.

This clone was seen once. The genes are TRBV6-5 and TRBJ2-7; 10 positions match TRBD1. J was trimmed by 0 bases and V by 6 bases; bases with no gene match: 2. The CDR3 has 14 residues. Germline loops: CDR1 MNHEY, CDR2 SVGAGI. The CDR3 loop reads CASRGQGVSYEQYF. The DNA for the CDR3 is TGTGCCAGCAGAGGACAGGGGGTCTCCTACGAGCAGTACTTC.

This chain links TRBV3-1 (or the pseudogene TRBV3-2) with TRBJ2-7; D remains ambiguous. V was pared by 0 bases and J by 3 bases, with 9 bases between. CDR1 and CDR2 from the germline V gene are LGHDT and YNNKEL (reference sequence). The CDR3 sequence is 14 residues long. The CDR3 bases are TGTGCCAGCAGCCAAGATCGGTCCGTCTACGAGCAGTACTTC. Residues: CASSQDRSVYEQYF.

This chain joins TRBV19 and TRBJ1-3; tentative D call: TRBD1 (5 bases). The V and J ends lost 5 bases and 4 bases respectively, with 12 bases between them. Germline CDR1 LNHDA, CDR2 SQIVND (reference sequence). This CDR3 contains 14 residues. The CDR3 reads CASSLGRGGNTIYF. The DNA for the CDR3 is TGTGCCAGTAGTCTAGGCCGGGGGGGAAACACCATATATTTT.

CDR3 coding DNA: TGTGCCAGCAGTAACAGGGATTCACCCCTCCACTTT. Translated, it gives CASSNRDSPLHF. The V call is TRBV27, the J call TRBJ1-6; D may be TRBD1 (6 bases). This CDR3 contains 12 residues. Between the trimmed V and J ends, which lost 5 bases and 8 bases, there was a span of 7 bases. The germline CDR1 and CDR2 sequences are MNHEY and SMNVEV (reference sequence).

The chain carries TRBV10-3 and TRBJ1-3; TRBD1 agrees at 9 bases. Trimming took 0 bases from V and 3 from J; bases not matched to a gene: 3. The CDR3 consists of 16 residues. From germline, CDR1 is ENHRY and CDR2 SYGVKD. CDR3 loop: CAISESRQGDGNTIYF. Here the CDR3 DNA reads TGTGCCATCAGTGAGTCCCGACAGGGGGATGGAAACACCATATATTTT.

This clone was recorded once. The rearrangement links TRBV4-2 to TRBJ2-3, with D possibly matching TRBD1 (6 bases). This CDR3 has 15 amino acids. Trimming stripped 5 bases from V and 1 base from J, with 13 bases between. The V gene's germline CDR1 is LGHNA and CDR2 YNFKEQ. Here the CDR3 DNA reads TGTGCCAGCAGCGCCCACAGGGAAGGCACAGATACGCAGTATTTT. This encodes CASSAHREGTDTQYF.

J is TRBJ2-3 and V is TRBV6-1; the match to TRBD2 covers 9 bases. The CDR3 loop spans 16 amino acids. Germline V gene lookup returns CDR1 MNHNS and CDR2 SASEGT. With V trimmed by 3 bases and J by 1 base, 5 bases remained unmatched. CDR3 loop: CASSDSKRGGTDTQYF. The CDR3 bases are TGTGCCAGCAGTGATTCCAAGCGGGGGGGCACAGATACGCAGTATTTT.

The chain couples TRBV24-1 to TRBJ1-5; 10 nucleotides align to TRBD1. CDR3 length equals 17 residues. The J segment lost 0 bases and the V segment lost 7 bases, leaving 8 bases of the junction unmatched. The germline gives CDR1 KGHDR, CDR2 SFDVKD. The CDR3 nucleotides are TGTGCCACCAGCTCCGGGACAGGGGTATATAGCAATCAGCCCCAGCATTTT. Its translation is CATSSGTGVYSNQPQHF.

The chain joins TRBV6-1 to TRBJ2-7; TRBD2 agrees at 8 bases. The CDR3 loop spans 14 amino acids. V was clipped by 2 bases and J by 6 bases; unmatched bases: 6. In germline, CDR1 is MNHNS, CDR2 SASEGT. CDR3 nucleotides: TGTGCCAGCAGTGAAAGCGGGGGAATCCGCGAGCAGTACTTC. Encoded protein: CASSESGGIREQYF.

Comment on this clone: Different DNA sequences within this sample yield the same CDR3. V gene TRBV3-1 (or the pseudogene TRBV3-2) combines with J gene TRBJ1-1; perhaps TRBD1 as D (6 bases). The V end lost 4 bases, the J end lost 4 bases, and 10 bases lay between the germline ends. Germline values: CDR1 LGHDT, CDR2 YNNKEL (reference sequence). The length of the CDR3 is 13 residues. This chain's CDR3 is CASSLRGGTEAFF. DNA of the CDR3: TGTGCCAGCAGCCTCAGGGGTGGCACTGAAGCTTTCTTT.

The chain uses TRBV9 and TRBJ1-3; 12 positions match TRBD1. With 4 bases clipped from V and 3 bases from J, the junction kept 23 bases outside the gene matches. The germline CDR1 and CDR2 sequences are SGDLS and YYNGEE. The length of the CDR3 is 22 residues. This CDR3 reads CASSSPHQEGTGGAEDGNTIYF. The CDR3 DNA reads TGTGCCAGCAGCTCCCCCCACCAAGAGGGGACAGGGGGCGCTGAGGATGGAAACACCATATATTTT.

The J gene is TRBJ1-5, the V gene TRBV28, with no clear D. The length of the CDR3 is 13 residues. The germline V gene encodes CDR1 MDHEN and CDR2 SYDVKM. The germline V and J ends were trimmed by 3 bases and 7 bases, with 10 bases remaining between them. This CDR3 is CASSLRVQQPQHF. For the CDR3, the DNA is TGTGCCAGCAGTTTGAGGGTTCAGCAGCCCCAGCATTTT.

The V and J genes are TRBV6-6 and TRBJ2-5, with D possibly matching TRBD2 (5 bases). V was cut by 5 bases and J by 7 bases, with 14 bases left in between. The CDR3 covers 13 residues. Germline CDR1 is MNHNY and CDR2 is SVGAGI (reference sequence). This CDR3 is CASSPGLPPTQYF. CDR3 coding DNA: TGTGCCAGCAGTCCCGGACTGCCCCCGACCCAGTACTTC.

The chain is built from TRBV19 and TRBJ2-3, with no clear D. V lost 6 bases and J 0 bases, leaving 10 bases between the germline ends. In germline, CDR1 is LNHDA, CDR2 SQIVND (reference sequence). This CDR3 is built from 14 residues. The CDR3 nucleotides are TGTGCCAGTAGAATCGTAAGCAGCACAGATACGCAGTATTTT. This sequence encodes CASRIVSSTDTQYF.

The chain employs TRBV7-9 and TRBJ1-3; 11 nucleotides line up with TRBD1. This CDR3 is built from 14 residues. Germline V CDR1 and CDR2: SEHNR, FQNEAQ (reference sequence). CDR3 residues: CAGQGAYSGNTIYF. The DNA for the CDR3 is TGTGCAGGACAGGGGGCGTACTCTGGAAACACCATATATTTT.

The chain joins TRBV18 to TRBJ2-5; D not certain. Germline CDR1 is KGHSH and CDR2 is LQKENI. The CDR3 has 14 amino acids. V lost 3 bases to trimming and J lost 2 bases, with 10 bases between them. The CDR3 region has the DNA TGTGCCAGCTCACCCACAAACATGCAAGAGACCCAGTACTTC. Translating it yields CASSPTNMQETQYF.

In this sample, this clone turned up once. V usage is TRBV11-1 and J usage is TRBJ1-2, with 11 bases identical to TRBD1. The CDR3 has 15 residues. The V gene end was trimmed by 4 bases and the J gene end by 4 bases; junction bases not matched to a gene: 5. The germline CDR1 and CDR2 sequences are SGHAT and FQDESV (reference sequence). CDR3 amino acids: CASSSVGQGAYGYTF. CDR3 coding DNA: TGTGCCAGCAGCTCTGTTGGACAGGGGGCCTATGGCTACACCTTC.

V gene TRBV28 combines with J gene TRBJ1-1; D ambiguous. The germline V and J ends were trimmed by 2 bases and 1 base, with 8 bases remaining between them. There are 14 residues in the CDR3. CDR1 and CDR2 (germline): MDHEN, SYDVKM. The CDR3 DNA reads as TGTGCCAGCAGTTTAACAGAGGGGAACACTGAAGCTTTCTTT. Amino acid sequence: CASSLTEGNTEAFF.

Only one count was recorded for this clone. The rearrangement uses TRBV6-5 and TRBJ1-2, with TRBD1 identical over 9 bases. The CDR3 extends over 15 amino acids. The J segment lost 2 bases and the V segment lost 5 bases, leaving 6 bases of the junction unmatched. Germline V lookup: CDR1 MNHEY, CDR2 SVGAGI. CDR3 sequence: CASSTGTGRNYGYTF. In nucleotides, the CDR3 is TGTGCCAGCAGTACGGGGACAGGGAGAAACTATGGCTACACCTTC.

This clone was recorded once. The chain couples TRBV7-8 to TRBJ1-1; 8 bases fit TRBD1. Looked up from germline, CDR1 is SGHVS and CDR2 is FQNEAQ. V lost 1 base and J lost 6; bases outside the gene matches: 10. The CDR3 runs to 16 residues. CDR3 nucleotides: TGTGCCAGCAGCTTAGTGGACAGGGAGTTTAGCCCTGAAGCTTTCTTT. Its translation: CASSLVDREFSPEAFF.

The chain employs TRBV27 and TRBJ2-7; TRBD1 agrees at 11 bases. The CDR3 length is 15 residues. The junction had 7 bases not matched to a gene; V was cut back by 5 bases and J by 4 bases. CDR1 is MNHEY and CDR2 is SMNVEV in the germline V gene (reference sequence). The CDR3 region has the DNA TGTGCCAGCAGTCTCACCGGGACAGGGGGGTACGAGCAGTACTTC. Translated: CASSLTGTGGYEQYF.

The V gene is TRBV11-2, the J gene TRBJ2-3; 8 bases align to TRBD1. From germline, CDR1 is SGHAT and CDR2 FQNNGV. The CDR3 is made up of 14 amino acids. The J segment lost 5 bases and the V segment lost 1 base, leaving 2 bases of the junction unmatched. CDR3 loop: CASSLGTGQDTQYF. The CDR3 coding sequence is TGTGCCAGCAGCTTAGGGACAGGGCAAGATACGCAGTATTTT.

This clone showed up just once. This chain links TRBV28 with TRBJ1-3; a possible D gene is TRBD1 (5 bases). Germline V lookup: CDR1 MDHEN, CDR2 SYDVKM. The CDR3 has 16 residues. Trimming left V 2 bases short and J 0 bases short, with 11 bases between. The CDR3, as DNA: TGTGCCAGCAGTTTACAGGGCTTTGACTCTGGAAACACCATATATTTT. This translates into CASSLQGFDSGNTIYF.

V is TRBV28 and J is TRBJ2-2; D gene ambiguous. Germline V lookup: CDR1 MDHEN, CDR2 SYDVKM. V lost 5 bases to trimming and J lost 4 bases, with 8 bases between them. The CDR3 runs to 13 residues. CDR3 sequence: CASSVSVTGELFF. Written as DNA, the CDR3 is TGTGCCAGCAGTGTTTCCGTCACCGGGGAGCTGTTTTTT.

The chain uses TRBV13 and TRBJ1-2; D ambiguous. The V gene lost 5 bases and the J gene lost 8 bases, with 18 bases spanning the gap. The germline CDR1 and CDR2 sequences are PRHDT and FYEKMQ (reference sequence). The CDR3 covers 14 residues. The CDR3 spells CASSPATKAGGYTF. The CDR3 DNA reads TGTGCCAGCAGCCCAGCTACGAAGGCGGGAGGCTACACCTTC.